This TCR beta chain was recorded in a study of blood T cell repertoires in COVID-19. V shed 0 bases and J 1 base; nucleotides not matched to a gene: 1. The germline V gene has CDR1 MNHEY and CDR2 SVGAGI. This CDR3 contains 15 residues. Sequenced by immunoSEQ multiplex PCR; TCRdb stores in-frame clones only, minus some. The sample holds 150,000 to 200,000 clones, around 86% seen once. The sample was peripheral blood. The V and J genes are TRBV6-5 and TRBJ2-3, with 7 bases identical to TRBD2. This clonotype was obtained from a young man with acute or convalescent COVID-19. The CDR3 protein is CASSYSGGGTDTQYF. The CDR3, as DNA: TGTGCCAGCAGTTACTCGGGGGGGGGCACAGATACGCAGTATTTT.